This T cell receptor beta chain was sequenced in a study of blood T cell repertoires in COVID-19. Study-level background: Sources were T cells, B-cell-depleted T cells, or PBMCs; the material itself was cDNA or gDNA.

Authors' analysis steps: By means of reference gene primer amplification, nucleated cell counts were estimated. The table came from immunoSEQ multiplex PCR; TCRdb's copy has only in-frame clones and leaves some out. The V and J calls and clone size were taken over from that table, and D and trimming were inferred from the DNA. The repertoire holds tens of thousands of clones, with roughly 85% as singletons. The CDR3 runs 15 residues. V lost 0 bases, J lost 0 bases, and 6 bases lay in between. Germline values: CDR1 SGHRS, CDR2 YFSETQ. Sequences were obtained from peripheral blood. The sequence was collected from a human donor in a cohort sampled during active COVID-19. The gene calls are TRBV5-1 and TRBJ2-2; a possible D gene is TRBD1 (5 bases). The CDR3: CASSLGQPNTGELFF. CDR3 DNA: TGCGCCAGCAGCTTGGGACAGCCGAACACCGGGGAGCTGTTTTTT.